The clone carrying this T cell receptor beta chain showed up just a few times. What it binds is unknown. Profiled with immunoSEQ multiplex PCR; TCRdb holds only in-frame clones, not every one. The table records over 80,000 clones, roughly 85% of them present only once. V shed 6 bases and J shed 0 bases, with 20 bases lying between them. The CDR3 runs 18 residues. CDR1 and CDR2 (germline): SEHNR, FQNEAQ (reference sequence). The data derive from a study of cytomegalovirus exposure and HLA in healthy donors. General study findings and limits: Specific recognition of CMV antigens was confirmed in vitro for a few chains (all CMV-associated).

The sequenced material came from PBMCs. The receptor was derived from a man in his late teens or twenties in good health and CMV-seropositive. This rearrangement joins TRBV7-9 to TRBJ2-2, with D possibly matching TRBD1 (6 bases). The CDR3 sequence is CASSQGSILSANTGELFF. In DNA, the CDR3 is TGTGCCAGCAGTCAGGGGTCAATTCTATCCGCGAACACCGGGGAGCTGTTTTTT.